This TCR beta chain was observed in a study of T cells after yellow fever vaccination. Study context: Where fractions had low cell numbers, libraries were prepared from them with the SMART-Seq v4 Ultra Low Input RNA kit. Regarding the study as a whole: Bulk-population clonotypes that are abundant could appear as contaminants in FACS-sorted repertoires. Clones from primary vaccination mostly reappeared after the booster (around 97% CD4, over 85% CD8).

One entry per CDR3 protein results from TCRdb running MiXCR on the 5' RACE reads. This sample has 500,000 to 650,000 distinct CDR3 sequences, with about 12% found just once. Points on this clonotype: Antigen specificity is unknown.

This sequence was found in a man aged 30 to 39 who received the YFV17D yellow fever vaccine. Sequenced here: PBMCs, sampled on the day of the yellow fever booster vaccination.

DNA of the CDR3: TGTGCCAGCTCTGACAGAGCGGTCCCCAATGAGCAGTTCTTC. Protein: CASSDRAVPNEQFF. The chain is built from TRBV27 and TRBJ2-1; TRBD1 or TRBD2 may be the D gene (5 bases each). The CDR3 is 14 amino acids. Germline V gene data show CDR1 as MNHEY and CDR2 as SMNVEV (reference sequence). Trimming left V 8 bases short and J 6 bases short, with 17 bases between.